The clone carrying this T cell receptor (beta chain) was recorded many times. Its target is unknown. The source of the sample is a study of metastatic and nonmetastatic thyroid tumors. Study-wide context: Repertoires from malignant and benign thyroid patients were compared across blood and tumor or nodule tissue. Overall study results and limits: Within blood and tumor, benign nodules reportedly had significantly lower TCR beta diversity than malignant thyroid tumors did.

From germline, CDR1 is SNHLY and CDR2 FYNNEI. The CDR3 contains 12 residues. Trimming removed 5 bases from V and 5 bases from J, with 7 bases in between. Patients underwent thyroid surgery, and none had received any treatment before it. TCRdb re-called clones from the PCR reads using MiXCR. Among tens of thousands of clones listed, under 15% were seen once. The receptor was isolated from a female donor with papillary thyroid cancer or a benign thyroid nodule (not recorded which). Some clones in this sample may be carry-over from other donors' samples. The material sequenced was blood. The J gene is TRBJ1-3, the V gene TRBV2; D gene unclear. CDR3 loop: CASSQQRNTIYF. The CDR3 nucleotides read TGTGCCAGCAGTCAACAAAGAAACACCATATATTTT.